A single sample is the source of the 25 T cell receptor beta chains below, sequenced in a study of blood T cell repertoires in COVID-19. Method: immunoSEQ multiplex PCR; TCRdb's copy keeps in-frame clones and lacks some. The sample contains a few hundred thousand clones, 90% of which appear only once. The specimen sequenced was peripheral blood. Receptors were obtained from a woman in her sixties or seventies with COVID-19, enrolled during active disease.

The chain joins TRBV7-2 to TRBJ2-1; TRBD2 matches at 9 bases. Germline trimming cut 8 bases from V and 3 bases from J; bases unmatched to any gene: 11. Germline CDR1 SGHTA, CDR2 FQGNSA. This CDR3 is built from 16 residues. CDR3 nucleotides: TGTGCCAGCTCACCTTATGGCGGGGGGGTCTACAATGAGCAGTTCTTC. It yields the protein CASSPYGGGVYNEQFF.

This clone is a singleton in its sample. The V call is TRBV6-5, the J call TRBJ1-5, with D perhaps TRBD1 (5 bases). The length of the CDR3 is 15 residues. Germline CDR1 and CDR2: MNHEY and SVGAGI. Trimming left V 0 bases short and J 6 bases short, with 12 bases between. This CDR3 is CASSYSQGWGQPQHF. CDR3 DNA sequence: TGTGCCAGCAGTTACTCGCAGGGTTGGGGTCAGCCCCAGCATTTT.

The chain recombines TRBV15 with TRBJ2-2; no firm D call. Between the trimmed V and J ends, which lost 1 base and 7 bases, there was a span of 13 bases. CDR1 LNHNV and CDR2 YYDKDF come from the germline V gene (reference sequence). This CDR3 is 15 amino acids long. CDR3 coding DNA: TGTGCCACCAGCAGAGCTTATGGGCGTAGCGGGGAGCTGTTTTTT. It yields the protein CATSRAYGRSGELFF. The full variable domain, completed using reference TRBV15 and TRBJ2-2, is DAMVIQNPRYQVTQFGKPVTLSCSQTLNHNVMYWYQQKSSQAPKLLFHYYDKDFNNEADTPDNFQSRRPNTSFCFLDIRSPGLGDTAMYLCATSRAYGRSGELFFGEGSRLTVL.

This chain uses TRBV19 with TRBJ1-4, with TRBD1 matching 7 bases. Germline V lookup: CDR1 LNHDA, CDR2 SQIVND (reference sequence). Germline trimming cut 6 bases from V and 0 bases from J; bases unmatched to any gene: 4. The CDR3 has 15 residues. The CDR3 protein is CASRRTGTTNEKLFF. The CDR3 bases are TGTGCCAGTAGGAGGACAGGTACAACTAATGAAAAACTGTTTTTT.

V usage is TRBV4-1 and J usage is TRBJ2-7, with 7 bases aligning to TRBD1. This CDR3 has 16 residues. The germline gives CDR1 MGHRA, CDR2 YSYEKL. The junction had 10 bases not matched to a gene; V was cut back by 3 bases and J by 2 bases. This CDR3 reads CASSHAGKDRTYEQYF. The CDR3 DNA is TGCGCCAGCAGCCATGCTGGTAAGGACAGGACCTACGAGCAGTACTTC.

The chain uses TRBV19 and TRBJ1-4, with TRBD1 matching over 8 bases. Trimming at V came to 3 bases and at J to 4 bases, leaving 7 bases not matched to a gene. The CDR3 totals 16 residues. The germline gives CDR1 LNHDA, CDR2 SQIVND (reference sequence). CDR3 loop: CASSMSQGAFNEKLFF. CDR3 sequence (DNA): TGTGCCAGTAGTATGTCCCAGGGGGCTTTTAATGAAAAACTGTTTTTT.

The chain joins TRBV3-1 (or the pseudogene TRBV3-2) to TRBJ2-7; possible D gene TRBD2, 6 bases. The V gene lost 1 base and the J gene lost 11 bases, with 12 bases spanning the gap. The germline CDR1 and CDR2 sequences are LGHDT and YNNKEL (reference sequence). The CDR3 runs to 12 residues. CDR3 nucleotides: TGTGCCAGCAGCCAAGTTGGGAGGCGGAAGTACTTC. Amino acid sequence: CASSQVGRRKYF.

The chain recombines TRBV19 with TRBJ2-7; TRBD1 aligns across 10 bases. The J segment lost 7 bases and the V segment lost 1 base, leaving 13 bases of the junction unmatched. The CDR3 loop spans 17 amino acids. Germline lookup yields CDR1 LNHDA and CDR2 SQIVND (reference sequence). CDR3 sequence reads: CASSIGPTGTGVGEQYF. DNA of the CDR3: TGTGCCAGTAGTATAGGACCAACCGGGACAGGGGTAGGGGAGCAGTACTTC.

The gene calls are TRBV4-3 and TRBJ2-2; TRBD2 agrees at 11 bases. CDR1 LGHNA and CDR2 YSLEER come from the germline V gene. The ends lost 1 base at V and 0 bases at J; junction bases unmatched: 10. This CDR3 is 20 amino acids long. The chain's CDR3 is CASSQALAGGLLPNTGELFF. CDR3 DNA: TGCGCCAGCAGCCAAGCCCTAGCGGGGGGCCTCCTCCCGAACACCGGGGAGCTGTTTTTT.

This clone was seen more than once but under ten times. This chain joins TRBV19 and TRBJ2-2; a possible D gene is TRBD2 (6 bases). Germline assignment: CDR1 LNHDA and CDR2 SQIVND (reference sequence). This CDR3 has 17 amino acids. Trimming took off 1 base at V and 3 bases at J, with 15 bases between the two ends. CDR3 sequence: CASSIVGLARDTGELFF. CDR3 DNA: TGTGCCAGTAGTATAGTGGGGCTAGCGAGGGACACCGGGGAGCTGTTTTTT.

In this sample, this clone turned up once. The chain recombines TRBV5-8 with TRBJ2-3; D perhaps matches TRBD1 (5 bases). The germline gives CDR1 SGHTS, CDR2 YDEGEE. CDR3 length: 14 residues. The ends were cut back, 0 bases at V and 5 bases at J, with 10 bases in the middle. CDR3: CASSLGQGEDTQYF. CDR3 nucleotide sequence: TGTGCCAGCAGCTTGGGGCAGGGCGAAGATACGCAGTATTTT.

This rearrangement joins TRBV19 to TRBJ1-4, with 10 bases fitting TRBD1. CDR1 LNHDA and CDR2 SQIVND come from the germline V gene (reference sequence). V shed 10 bases and J 6 bases; nucleotides not matched to a gene: 11. The CDR3 consists of 15 residues. CDR3 sequence (DNA): TGTGCCACCAATTTTCCTGGGACAGGGGATGAAAAACTGTTTTTT. It is translated as CATNFPGTGDEKLFF.

This chain links TRBV10-3 with TRBJ1-2; 8 bases match TRBD1. The V gene end was trimmed by 6 bases and the J gene end by 8 bases; junction bases not matched to a gene: 11. CDR3 size: 14 residues. CDR1 ENHRY and CDR2 SYGVKD come from the germline V gene. Written as DNA, the CDR3 is TGTGCCATCAGGCCCGGACAGGGTGTGGGAGGCTACACCTTC. Residues: CAIRPGQGVGGYTF.

The V and J genes are TRBV5-5 and TRBJ1-6, with TRBD1 identical over 8 bases. V lost 4 bases to trimming and J lost 7 bases; unmatched junction nucleotides: 16. This CDR3 is built from 18 residues. Per the germline V gene, CDR1 is SGHKS and CDR2 is YYEKEE (reference sequence). CDR3 in amino acids: CASSPALGADRVNSPLHF. The CDR3 nucleotides are TGTGCCAGCAGCCCGGCCCTAGGGGCGGACAGGGTAAATTCACCCCTCCACTTT. Full variable domain (outside the CDR3, taken from reference TRBV5-5 and TRBJ1-6): DAGVTQSPTHLIKTRGQQVTLRCSPISGHKSVSWYQQVLGQGPQFIFQYYEKEERGRGNFPDRFSARQFPNYSSELNVNALLLGDSALYLCASSPALGADRVNSPLHFGNGTRLTVT.

This clone was seen only once. The rearrangement uses TRBV6-2 or TRBV6-3 and TRBJ2-2, with D possibly TRBD2 on 6 matching bases. Germline values: CDR1 MNHEY, CDR2 SVGEGT. The CDR3 is 16 amino acids. Trimming removed 2 bases at V and 3 bases at J, with 13 bases between. This CDR3 is CASSYPSGLHTGELFF. For the CDR3, the DNA is TGTGCCAGCAGTTACCCCTCGGGACTTCACACCGGGGAGCTGTTTTTT.

DNA for the CDR3: TGTGCCAGCAGCTCGTCGGGGATCTCGGGGGAGACCCAGTACTTC. It codes for CASSSSGISGETQYF. J is TRBJ2-5 and V is TRBV5-6; D might be TRBD2 (5 bases). The CDR3 extends over 15 amino acids. Germline assignment: CDR1 SGHDT and CDR2 YYEEEE. Trimming left V 3 bases short and J 5 bases short, with 17 bases between.

This clone has just one count. The chain carries TRBV9 and TRBJ1-2; D might be TRBD1 (5 bases). The ends were cut back, 4 bases at V and 4 bases at J, with 17 bases in the middle. CDR3 size: 15 residues. The germline V gene encodes CDR1 SGDLS and CDR2 YYNGEE. CDR3 bases: TGTGCCAGCAGCCCCGATTCCGGGGGAGGCTATGGCTACACCTTC. Translated, it gives CASSPDSGGGYGYTF.

V and J are TRBV11-2 and TRBJ2-2; D is undetermined. The CDR3 has 14 residues. The germline V gene has CDR1 SGHAT and CDR2 FQNNGV. Trimming pared 5 bases from V and 9 bases from J, leaving 16 bases between. This chain's CDR3 is CASSPPIFYWELFF. The CDR3 nucleotides are TGTGCCAGCAGCCCCCCTATCTTCTATTGGGAGCTGTTTTTT.

This chain links TRBV19 with TRBJ1-1; 9 bases agree with TRBD1. The CDR3 length is 15 residues. V gave up 4 bases and J gave up 0 bases; unmatched junction bases: 3. Per the germline V gene, CDR1 is LNHDA and CDR2 is SQIVND (reference sequence). CDR3 protein: CASSKGQGLNTEAFF. The CDR3 coding sequence is TGTGCCAGTAGTAAGGGACAGGGATTGAACACTGAAGCTTTCTTT. The whole variable domain, remainder taken from reference TRBV19 and TRBJ1-1, is DGGITQSPKYLFRKEGQNVTLSCEQNLNHDAMYWYRQDPGQGLRLIYYSQIVNDFQKGDIAEGYSVSREKKESFPLTVTSAQKNPTAFYLCASSKGQGLNTEAFFGQGTRLTVV.

CDR3 in amino acids: CSVEDLSGPGLYEQYF. CDR3 DNA sequence: TGCAGCGTTGAAGATCTTTCGGGTCCCGGCCTCTACGAGCAGTACTTC. V gene TRBV29-1 combines with J gene TRBJ2-7; D is unclear. The CDR3 loop spans 16 amino acids. Trimming cost V 0 bases and J 3 bases, with 18 bases left between them. Per the germline V gene, CDR1 is SQVTM and CDR2 is ANQGSEA.

This sequence joins TRBV7-2 and TRBJ1-1; no reliable D call. The CDR3 length is 14 residues. The V and J ends lost 4 bases and 4 bases respectively, with 13 bases between them. Germline CDR1 and CDR2: SGHTA and FQGNSA. The CDR3 DNA reads TGTGCCAGCAGCTCCACCATGGGAGGCACTGAAGCTTTCTTT. This encodes CASSSTMGGTEAFF.

This clone was seen once. The same CDR3 also results from other DNA sequences found in this sample. The rearrangement uses TRBV5-1 and TRBJ2-7; D is unresolved. Germline CDR1 and CDR2: SGHRS and YFSETQ. This CDR3 comprises 13 residues. V shed 0 bases and J shed 0 bases, with 4 bases lying between them. The CDR3 nucleotides are TGCGCCAGCAGCTTGGCCGGCTCCTACGAGCAGTACTTC. Translating it yields CASSLAGSYEQYF. The variable domain in full, completed from reference TRBV5-1 and TRBJ2-7, reads KAGVTQTPRYLIKTRGQQVTLSCSPISGHRSVSWYQQTPGQGLQFLFEYFSETQRNKGNFPGRFSGRQFSNSRSEMNVSTLELGDSALYLCASSLAGSYEQYFGPGTRLTVT.

This clone was seen only once. CDR3 nucleotide sequence: TGTGCCAGCACCCCGGCGCGGTCTGGTGGCTACACCTTC. Encoded protein: CASTPARSGGYTF. The chain uses TRBV12-3 or TRBV12-4 and TRBJ1-2; D gene uncertain. This CDR3 is 13 amino acids long. V lost 7 bases and J 7 bases, leaving 16 bases between the germline ends.

The rearrangement links TRBV3-1 (or the pseudogene TRBV3-2) to TRBJ2-7, with a weak D call TRBD1 (6 bases). V lost 4 bases and J lost 4, with 26 bases in between. From germline, CDR1 is LGHDT and CDR2 YNNKEL (reference sequence). The CDR3 spans 18 residues. The DNA for the CDR3 is TGTGCCAGCAGCCGAGGGTGGAAACGGACAGCCATGTGGTACGAGCAGTACTTC. This translates into CASSRGWKRTAMWYEQYF.

About this clone itself: Its ends do not fully match the called genes, so a read error is possible. The V call is TRBV6-6, the J call TRBJ1-2; possible D gene TRBD1, 6 bases. The CDR3 loop spans 10 amino acids. CDR1 and CDR2 from the germline V gene are MNHNY and SVGAGI (reference sequence). For the CDR3, the DNA is TGTGCCAGCAGTTTCCGGGACACTTTCTTC. Translation gives CASSFRDTFF.